Detailed here is one T cell receptor (beta chain). As yet, its antigen is unknown. The record originates from a study of regulatory T cells in long-lasting Graves disease. As for the study in general: Positive TSH receptor antibodies alongside over 5 years of antithyroid drugs were what marked Graves' disease as persistent.

Sequencing libraries for TCR beta were prepared with iRepertoire HTBI primers and Arm-PCR of CDR3 regions. TCRdb called the multiplex PCR reads again in MiXCR, with one record for every CDR3 protein. Of about 430,000 distinct CDR3 sequences listed, about 21% were seen once; the top ten hold 14%. The time point denotes: persistent/refractory GD, antithyroid drugs over 5 years with positive TRAb. Isolated PBMC RNA provided the starting material for the TCR library. An endocrinology department located in Xi'an, China, was where the patients came from. This CDR3 contains 15 residues. The V gene's germline CDR1 is SEHNR and CDR2 FQNEAQ (reference sequence). V gave up 5 bases and J gave up 2 bases; unmatched junction bases: 9. Points from the study as a whole: Study of thyroid tissue was not done, with only peripheral blood studied. Persistent disease was characterized by preferential usage of TRBV28, TRBJ1-2 and TRBJ2-5.

This material consisted of peripheral blood mononuclear cells (PBMCs), taken when the disease was refractory, from a patient treated with antithyroid drugs. This chain connects TRBV7-9 to TRBJ2-7, with TRBD1 matching 7 bases. The sequence was collected from a female donor with Graves disease. The CDR3 DNA reads TGTGCCAGCAGCCCAAAACAGGGGCCACCCTACGAGCAGTACTTC. It encodes CASSPKQGPPYEQYF.